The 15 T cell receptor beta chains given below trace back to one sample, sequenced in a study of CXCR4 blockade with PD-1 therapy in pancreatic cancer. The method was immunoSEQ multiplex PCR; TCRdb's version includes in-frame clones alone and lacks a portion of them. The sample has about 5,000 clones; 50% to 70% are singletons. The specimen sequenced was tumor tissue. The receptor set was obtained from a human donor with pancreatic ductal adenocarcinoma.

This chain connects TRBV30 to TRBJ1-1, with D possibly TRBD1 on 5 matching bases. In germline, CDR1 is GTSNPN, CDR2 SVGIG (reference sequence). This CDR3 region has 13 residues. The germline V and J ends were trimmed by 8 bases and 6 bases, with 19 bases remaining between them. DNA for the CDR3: TGTGCCGGAACTCGGGGGTCCCAGGCTGAAGCTTTCTTT. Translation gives CAGTRGSQAEAFF.

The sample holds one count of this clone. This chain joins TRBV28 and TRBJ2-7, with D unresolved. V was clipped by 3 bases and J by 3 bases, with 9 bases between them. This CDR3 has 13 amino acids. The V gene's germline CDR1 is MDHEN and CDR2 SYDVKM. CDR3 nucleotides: TGTGCCAGCAGTTTCGGACGGAACTACGAGCAGTACTTC. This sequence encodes CASSFGRNYEQYF.

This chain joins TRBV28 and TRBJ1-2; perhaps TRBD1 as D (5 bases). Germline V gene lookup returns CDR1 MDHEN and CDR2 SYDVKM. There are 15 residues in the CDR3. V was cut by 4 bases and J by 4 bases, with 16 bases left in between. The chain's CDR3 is CASSSGGQTFYGYTF. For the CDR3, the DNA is TGTGCCAGCAGTTCGGGAGGACAAACCTTCTATGGCTACACCTTC.

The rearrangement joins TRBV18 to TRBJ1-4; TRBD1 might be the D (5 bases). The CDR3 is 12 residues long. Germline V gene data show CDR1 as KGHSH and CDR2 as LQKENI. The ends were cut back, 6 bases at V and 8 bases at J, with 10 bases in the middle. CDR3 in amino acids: CASSRDSEKLFF. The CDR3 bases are TGTGCCAGCTCCCGAGACAGCGAAAAACTGTTTTTT. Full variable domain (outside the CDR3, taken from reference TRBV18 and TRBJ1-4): NAGVMQNPRHLVRRRGQEARLRCSPMKGHSHVYWYRQLPEEGLKFMVYLQKENIIDESGMPKERFSAEFPKEGPSILRIQQVVRGDSAAYFCASSRDSEKLFFGSGTQLSVL.

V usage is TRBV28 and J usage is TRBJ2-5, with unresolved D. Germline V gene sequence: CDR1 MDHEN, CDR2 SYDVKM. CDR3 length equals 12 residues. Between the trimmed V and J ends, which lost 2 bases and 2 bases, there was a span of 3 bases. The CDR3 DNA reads TGTGCCAGCAGTTTAAGGCAAGAGACCCAGTACTTC. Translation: CASSLRQETQYF. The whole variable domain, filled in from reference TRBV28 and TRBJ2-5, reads DVKVTQSSRYLVKRTGEKVFLECVQDMDHENMFWYRQDPGLGLRLIYFSYDVKMKEKGDIPEGYSVSREKKERFSLILESASTNQTSMYLCASSLRQETQYFGPGTRLLVL.

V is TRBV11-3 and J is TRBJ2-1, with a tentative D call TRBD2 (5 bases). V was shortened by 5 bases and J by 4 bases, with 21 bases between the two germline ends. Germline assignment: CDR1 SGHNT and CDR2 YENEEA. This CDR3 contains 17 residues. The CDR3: CASSQGSFGLDYNEQFF. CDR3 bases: TGTGCCAGCAGCCAAGGGAGTTTTGGTCTAGATTACAATGAGCAGTTCTTC.

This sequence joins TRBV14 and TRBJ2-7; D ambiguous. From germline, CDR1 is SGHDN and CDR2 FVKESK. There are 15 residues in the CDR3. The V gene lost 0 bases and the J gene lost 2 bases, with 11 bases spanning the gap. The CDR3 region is CASSQDHPNPYEQYF. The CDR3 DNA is TGTGCCAGCAGCCAAGACCACCCAAATCCCTACGAGCAGTACTTC.

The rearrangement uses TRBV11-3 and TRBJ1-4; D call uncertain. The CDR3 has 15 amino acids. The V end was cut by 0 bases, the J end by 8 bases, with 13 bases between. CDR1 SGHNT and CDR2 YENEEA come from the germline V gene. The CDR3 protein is CASSLDWVGLEKLFF. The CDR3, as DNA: TGTGCCAGCAGCTTAGACTGGGTCGGGTTGGAAAAACTGTTTTTT.

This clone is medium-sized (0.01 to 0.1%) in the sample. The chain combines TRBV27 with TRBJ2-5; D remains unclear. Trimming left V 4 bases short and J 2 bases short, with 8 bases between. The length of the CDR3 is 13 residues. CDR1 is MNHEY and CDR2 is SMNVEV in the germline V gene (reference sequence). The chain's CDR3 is CASSSRWQETQYF. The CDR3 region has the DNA TGTGCCAGCAGTTCCCGATGGCAAGAGACCCAGTACTTC.

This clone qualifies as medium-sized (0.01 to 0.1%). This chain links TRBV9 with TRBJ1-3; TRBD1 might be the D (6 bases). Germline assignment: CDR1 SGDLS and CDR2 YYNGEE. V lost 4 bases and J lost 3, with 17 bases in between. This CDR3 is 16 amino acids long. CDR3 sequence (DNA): TGTGCCAGCAGCCCCAGGGAGGGGGTAATTGGAAACACCATATATTTT. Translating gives CASSPREGVIGNTIYF.

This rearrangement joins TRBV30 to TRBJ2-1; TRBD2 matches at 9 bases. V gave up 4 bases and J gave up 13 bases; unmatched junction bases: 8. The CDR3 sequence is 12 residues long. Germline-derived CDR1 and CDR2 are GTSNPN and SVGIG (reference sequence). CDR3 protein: CAWNSGSGLQFF. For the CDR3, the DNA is TGTGCCTGGAATAGCGGGAGCGGCTTACAGTTCTTC.

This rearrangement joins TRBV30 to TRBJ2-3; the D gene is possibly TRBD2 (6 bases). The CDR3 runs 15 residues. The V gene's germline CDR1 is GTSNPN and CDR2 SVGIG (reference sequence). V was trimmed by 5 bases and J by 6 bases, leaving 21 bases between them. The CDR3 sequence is CAWSNLYPGLDTQYF. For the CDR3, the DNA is TGTGCCTGGTCGAACCTTTATCCGGGACTGGATACGCAGTATTTT. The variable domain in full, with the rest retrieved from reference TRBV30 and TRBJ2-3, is SQTIHQWPATLVQPVGSPLSLECTVEGTSNPNLYWYRQAAGRGLQLLFYSVGIGQISSEVPQNLSASRPQDRQFILSSKKLLLSDSGFYLCAWSNLYPGLDTQYFGPGTRLTVL.

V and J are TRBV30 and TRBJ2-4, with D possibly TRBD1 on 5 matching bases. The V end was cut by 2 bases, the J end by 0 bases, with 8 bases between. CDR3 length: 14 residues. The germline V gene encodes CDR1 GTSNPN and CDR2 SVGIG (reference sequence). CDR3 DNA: TGTGCCTGGAGTCTGGGGCTAGCCAAAAACATTCAGTACTTC. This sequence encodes CAWSLGLAKNIQYF.

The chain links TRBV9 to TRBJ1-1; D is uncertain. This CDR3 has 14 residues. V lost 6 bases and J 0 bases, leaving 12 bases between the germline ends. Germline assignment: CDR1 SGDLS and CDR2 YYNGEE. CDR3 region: CASKRARLNTEAFF. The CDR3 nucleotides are TGTGCCAGCAAAAGGGCAAGGTTGAACACTGAAGCTTTCTTT.

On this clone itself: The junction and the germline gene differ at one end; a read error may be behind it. The CDR3 region is CSVGPTGGAGYTF. The CDR3 DNA follows: TGCAGCGTTGGGCCGACAGGGGGCGCTGGCTACACCTTT. The chain uses TRBV29-1 and TRBJ1-2; the match to TRBD1 covers 10 bases. CDR1 and CDR2 from the germline V gene are SQVTM and ANQGSEA. The CDR3 sequence is 13 residues long.